This entry is about one T cell receptor (beta chain). Libraries were prepared by immunoSEQ multiplex PCR; TCRdb keeps only in-frame clonotypes and omits some of them. The sample yields about 390,000 clones, just under 90% seen once. This specimen belongs to a study of blood T cell repertoires in COVID-19. Germline V gives CDR1 MNHEY, CDR2 SMNVEV (reference sequence). CDR3 length equals 13 residues. With 5 bases removed from V and 1 base from J, the gap between germline ends came to 8 bases. The gene calls are TRBV27 and TRBJ1-1; D is undetermined. This sequence was found in a woman aged 50 to 65 who had recovered from COVID-19. The sequencing input was PBMCs or T cells enriched from blood (not recorded which). CDR3 protein: CASSPHKNTEAFF. The CDR3 nucleotides read TGTGCCAGCAGTCCCCACAAGAACACTGAAGCTTTCTTT.